The rows below give T cell receptor beta chains drawn from one sample of a study of blood T cell repertoires in COVID-19. Sequencing used immunoSEQ multiplex PCR; TCRdb keeps in-frame clones, though not all of them. Among around 95,000 clones listed, 80% were seen once. Sequenced material: peripheral blood. The origin of the receptors is a woman in her 70s with acute or convalescent COVID-19. Both conserved end residues are part of each CDR3. The order of the fields is J gene, V gene, D gene, clone size, CDR3 length, CDR3 DNA, CDR3 protein. A D gene is named only where the DNA matches it firmly. Rows give clone size only sometimes, using once, few, many, or a class for an expanded clone.

>TRBJ2-1|TRBV5-4|NA|NA|15
TGTGCCAGCAGCTTGGGGGCTACAACCTACAATGAGCAGTTCTTC
CASSLGATTYNEQFF
>TRBJ1-6|TRBV28|TRBD1|NA|11
TGTGCCAGCAGTCAGGAGGGACAGACCCACTTT
CASSQEGQTHF
>TRBJ2-2|TRBV11-3|NA|NA|14
TGTGCCAGCAGTTCTCAGGCGAACACCGGGGAGCTGTTTTTT
CASSSQANTGELFF
>TRBJ1-2|TRBV10-3|NA|NA|16
TGTGCCATCACGGAGGGCGAGGCCTCCCGGGGCTATGGCTACACCTTC
CAITEGEASRGYGYTF
>TRBJ1-3|TRBV2|TRBD1|NA|15
TGTGCCAGCATTGAGGTCCCAGGGGGTGGAAACACCATATATTTT
CASIEVPGGGNTIYF
>TRBJ1-5|TRBV7-2|TRBD1|NA|15
TGTGCCAGCAGCCCTAGAACAGGGGGGATAGGGCCCCAGCATTTT
CASSPRTGGIGPQHF
>TRBJ1-5|TRBV19|TRBD1|once|16
TGTGCCAGTAGTAGAGAGGGGACAGCAAGCAATCAGCCCCAGCATTTT
CASSREGTASNQPQHF
>TRBJ1-4|TRBV27|NA|NA|14
TGTGCCAGCAGGTTCGTGAGGGCAAATGAAAAACTGTTTTTT
CASRFVRANEKLFF
>TRBJ2-1|TRBV6-5|TRBD1|few|15
TGTGCCAGCAGTACCAGGGACAGTTCCTACAATGAGCAGTTCTTC
CASSTRDSSYNEQFF
>TRBJ1-1|TRBV30|NA|NA|13
TGTGCCTGGACGGTGGGCATGAACACTGAAGCTTTCTTT
CAWTVGMNTEAFF
>TRBJ1-4|TRBV11-2|NA|once|15
TGTGCCAGCAGCTTAAATCGGGCAACTAATGAAAAACTGTTTTTT
CASSLNRATNEKLFF
>TRBJ2-1|TRBV6-5|NA|NA|14
TGTGCCAGCAGCCGGGGGGCGGGTTACAATGAGCAGTTCTTC
CASSRGAGYNEQFF
>TRBJ2-2|TRBV11-3|TRBD1|NA|16
TGTGCCAGCAGCTCAGACGGGACAGGGAGGACCGGGGAGCTGTTTTTT
CASSSDGTGRTGELFF
>TRBJ2-2|TRBV11-2|TRBD2|NA|19
TGTGCCAGCAGCTTCCGGGGGACTAGCGGGATTCCGAACACCGGGGAGCTGTTTTTT
CASSFRGTSGIPNTGELFF
>TRBJ2-1|TRBV5-4|NA|NA|14
TGTGCCAGCAGCTGGTCCGGGTCTCTGGATGAGCAGTTCTTC
CASSWSGSLDEQFF
>TRBJ2-7|TRBV6-4|TRBD2|NA|13
TGTGCCAGCAGTGAAGCGGGGGGGCTTGAGCAGTACTTC
CASSEAGGLEQYF
>TRBJ1-5|TRBV2|TRBD1|NA|17
TGTGCCGTATCGGGACAGGGGGCCGCATCGAGCAATCAGCCCCAGCATTTT
CAVSGQGAASSNQPQHF
>TRBJ2-5|TRBV12-3/TRBV12-4|NA|NA|13
TGTGCCAGCAGTTTTGAGCACCTACGGACCCAGTACTTC
CASSFEHLRTQYF
>TRBJ2-1|TRBV9|NA|NA|16
TGTGCCAGCAGCTTGCAAGCCCGGAGCTCCTACAATGAGCAGTTCTTC
CASSLQARSSYNEQFF
>TRBJ1-4|TRBV5-1|TRBD1|NA|16
TGCGCCAGCAGCCCTCCTTACAGGGGGGAGAGTGAAAAACTGTTTTTT
CASSPPYRGESEKLFF
>TRBJ2-3|TRBV4-1|TRBD1|NA|16
TGCGCCAGCAGCCAAGGGTGGGGACAGTCGGGAGATACGCAGTATTTT
CASSQGWGQSGDTQYF
>TRBJ1-2|TRBV4-3|NA|NA|15
TGCGCCAGCAGCCAAGATCTGGAAGAAGGGGTTGGCTACACCTTC
CASSQDLEEGVGYTF
>TRBJ1-2|TRBV5-1|NA|NA|15
TGCGCCAGCAGCTTGGACGGACAGCCTCCTTATGGCTACACCTTC
CASSLDGQPPYGYTF
>TRBJ1-4|TRBV7-2|NA|NA|14
TGTGCCAGCAGCTTAGATAGGAGTAATGAAAAACTGTTTTTT
CASSLDRSNEKLFF
>TRBJ1-5|TRBV2|TRBD1|NA|16
TGTGCCAGCAGTGCAGGGACAGCCCTAAGAGATCAGCCCCAGCATTTT
CASSAGTALRDQPQHF
>TRBJ2-3|TRBV7-2|TRBD2|NA|17
TGTGCCAGCAGCTTAGTTGGGGTAGCGGGGGGATCAGATACGCAGTATTTT
CASSLVGVAGGSDTQYF
>TRBJ2-5|TRBV18|NA|NA|16
TGTGCCAGCTCACCAAAGCTTCCTACAGAGAAAGAGACCCAGTACTTC
CASSPKLPTEKETQYF
>TRBJ1-4|TRBV28|TRBD1|NA|15
TGTGCCAGCAGATCTCCGGGACAGTTAAATGAAAAACTGTTTTTT
CASRSPGQLNEKLFF
>TRBJ2-7|TRBV9|NA|NA|17
TGTGCCAGCAGCGCTACCCCCCAGGCGTCTCCCACCTACGAGCAGTACTTC
CASSATPQASPTYEQYF
>TRBJ1-4|TRBV28|NA|NA|14
TGTGCCAGCAGCCCCCGGGACATACCTGAAAAACTGTTTTTT
CASSPRDIPEKLFF
>TRBJ2-3|TRBV5-4|TRBD2|NA|15
TGTGCCAGCAGCAGTACTAGCGGAAGCACAGATACGCAGTATTTT
CASSSTSGSTDTQYF
>TRBJ2-6|TRBV7-6|TRBD2|NA|16
TGTGCCAGCAGCCGATGGGGGGGGACTGGGGCCAACGTCCTGACTTTC
CASSRWGGTGANVLTF
>TRBJ2-1|TRBV7-2|TRBD1|NA|16
TGTGCCAGCAGCTCCGCCTTGGGACAGGGTCAGGATGAGCAGTTCTTC
CASSSALGQGQDEQFF
>TRBJ1-2|TRBV7-9|NA|many|12
TGTGCCAGCAGCCCCGGAGACAGTGGCTACACCTTC
CASSPGDSGYTF
>TRBJ2-3|TRBV18|NA|NA|15
TGTGCCAGCTCACCTTTGCTAGCGTCCACAGATACGCAGTATTTT
CASSPLLASTDTQYF
>TRBJ1-2|TRBV6-5|TRBD1|NA|14
TGTGCCAGCAGTTACTCGGGACAGGGAAATGGCTACACCTTC
CASSYSGQGNGYTF
>TRBJ1-2|TRBV6-4|TRBD1|NA|15
TGTGCCAGCGTCTGGAAACAGGGGGCGAACTATGGCTACACCTTC
CASVWKQGANYGYTF
>TRBJ1-5|TRBV27|TRBD1|NA|19
TGTGCCAGCAGTCAATCCCGAGGACAGGGGTTTGGGGGCAATCAGCCCCAGCATTTT
CASSQSRGQGFGGNQPQHF
>TRBJ1-5|TRBV19|TRBD1|few|15
TGTGCCAGTAGTATCCAACAGGGGACAAATCAGCCCCAGCATTTT
CASSIQQGTNQPQHF
>TRBJ1-1|TRBV6-1|NA|NA|14
TGTGCCAGCAGCGACCCGGCGGGCTACACTGAAGCTTTCTTT
CASSDPAGYTEAFF
>TRBJ1-5|TRBV7-9|NA|NA|13
TGTGCCAGCAGCCAACGCTTGGGCCAGCCCCAGCATTTT
CASSQRLGQPQHF
>TRBJ1-2|TRBV10-3|NA|NA|12
TGTGCCATCAGAGAGGGGGGGAGGGACTACACCTTC
CAIREGGRDYTF
>TRBJ2-2|TRBV5-5|NA|NA|15
TGTGCCAGCAGCCCCGGTGCAGGGCGCACCGGGGAGCTGTTTTTT
CASSPGAGRTGELFF
>TRBJ2-1|TRBV5-1|TRBD1|NA|15
TGCGCCAGCAGCGAGAGGACAGGGGGAGGTAATGAGCAGTTCTTC
CASSERTGGGNEQFF
>TRBJ1-6|TRBV30|NA|once|13
TGTGCCTGGAGTGGGACATCCAATTCACCCCTCCACTTT
CAWSGTSNSPLHF
>TRBJ2-1|TRBV3-1/TRBV3-2|TRBD2|NA|13
TGTGCCAGCGGGAACGGGGGGGTTTTTGAGCAGTTCTTC
CASGNGGVFEQFF
>TRBJ1-2|TRBV7-2|NA|once|15
TGTGCCAGCAGCCTCATCTCCGCAGGGGTCTATGGCTACACCTTC
CASSLISAGVYGYTF
>TRBJ1-1|TRBV7-2|NA|NA|16
TGTGCCAGCAGCCCCTTAATCGGGGTCTCGAACACTGAAGCTTTCTTT
CASSPLIGVSNTEAFF
>TRBJ2-7|TRBV7-8|TRBD1|NA|15
TGTGCCAGCAGGATCGACAGGGGAGAGGGCTACGAGCAGTACTTC
CASRIDRGEGYEQYF
>TRBJ1-6|TRBV7-9|NA|NA|14
TGTGCCAGCAGCTTACCAGAAACGAATTCACCCCTCCACTTT
CASSLPETNSPLHF
>TRBJ2-3|TRBV6-6|TRBD2|NA|11
TGTGCCAGCACCGGGGGGTACTTGCAGTATTTT
CASTGGYLQYF
>TRBJ2-7|TRBV5-1|NA|NA|12
TGCGCCAGCAGCTTGGCCTCTAGCGAGCAGTACTTC
CASSLASSEQYF
>TRBJ2-2|TRBV19|NA|once|18
TGTGCCAGTAGTTTAAAGTCCCTGCGGATATCGAACACCGGGGAGCTGTTTTTT
CASSLKSLRISNTGELFF
>TRBJ2-3|TRBV11-2|NA|few|13
TGTGCCAGCAGCTTAAGTCTACCAGATACGCAGTATTTT
CASSLSLPDTQYF
>TRBJ2-5|TRBV5-1|NA|once|16
TGCGCCAGCAGCTTGGAATCAACAGGGTACGGAGAGACCCAGTACTTC
CASSLESTGYGETQYF
>TRBJ2-7|TRBV7-2|NA|NA|13
TGTGCCAGCAGCTTAGCGTGGTCGGGCGAGCAGTACTTC
CASSLAWSGEQYF
>TRBJ1-4|TRBV10-3|TRBD1|NA|14
TGTGCCATCAATTCCGGGACAGGGAGCGAAAAACTGTTTTTT
CAINSGTGSEKLFF
>TRBJ2-1|TRBV11-3|NA|NA|14
TGTGCCACCTCAATAAGCACTAGCCGGGATGAGCAGTTCTTC
CATSISTSRDEQFF